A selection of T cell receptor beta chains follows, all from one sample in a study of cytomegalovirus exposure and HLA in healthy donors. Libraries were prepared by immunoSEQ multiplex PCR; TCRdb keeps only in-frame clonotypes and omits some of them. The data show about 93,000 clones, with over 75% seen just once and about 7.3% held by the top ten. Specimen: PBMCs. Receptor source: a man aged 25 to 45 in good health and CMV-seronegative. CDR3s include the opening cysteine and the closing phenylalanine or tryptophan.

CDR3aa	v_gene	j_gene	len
CASRRAGTSGGHEQFF	TRBV13	TRBJ2-1	16
CASSPWTGKGEQYF	TRBV2	TRBJ2-7	14
CASNRDRGGGQPQHF	TRBV28	TRBJ1-5	15
CASSGGGGSVGPQHF	TRBV2	TRBJ1-5	15
CASSSPGQGYNEQFF	TRBV7-6	TRBJ2-1	15
CASSLRNTGELFF	TRBV7-6	TRBJ2-2	13
CASSQGAGAQRGYIF	TRBV6-1	TRBJ1-2	15
CASSLRDSYEQYF	TRBV5-4	TRBJ2-7	13
CASSIARGPYEQYF	TRBV19	TRBJ2-7	14
CASNIGDSGANVLTF	TRBV6-5	TRBJ2-6	15